These 3 T cell receptor beta chains were all obtained from the same sample, sequenced in a study of spatial heterogeneity in lung cancer. Time point here: sample taken at primary tumor resection. Sequencing was performed on whole RNA extracted from tumor and nontumor lung tissue, or from frozen PBMC, and the material was left unsorted. TCRdb independently ran MiXCR on the 5' RACE reads; one entry per CDR3 protein. The profile covers tens of thousands of distinct CDR3 sequences, with more than 6.5% appearing a single time and 2.9% taken by the ten largest. Sequencing used PBMCs, obtained at surgery. All receptors come from a female donor with early-stage non-small cell lung cancer.

The gene calls are TRBV30 and TRBJ1-5; D is undetermined. Germline V gene sequence: CDR1 GTSNPN, CDR2 SVGIG (reference sequence). This CDR3 has 13 residues. V was trimmed by 0 bases and J by 2 bases, leaving 5 bases between them. The CDR3 is CAWSVQGNQPQHF. CDR3 nucleotide sequence: TGTGCCTGGAGTGTTCAGGGCAATCAGCCCCAGCATTTT.

This clonotype was recorded many times. The genes are TRBV20-1 and TRBJ2-6; D is perhaps TRBD1 (5 bases). The CDR3 runs to 13 residues. Per the germline V gene, CDR1 is DFQATT and CDR2 is SNEGSKA (reference sequence). Trimming left V 5 bases short and J 1 base short, with 6 bases between. The CDR3 nucleotides are TGCAGTGCTCGACAGTCTGGGGCCAACGTCCTGACTTTC. As protein: CSARQSGANVLTF.

The sample holds many counts of this clonotype. The CDR3 region has the DNA TGCAGTGCTAATGAGCAGTTCTTC. Its protein product is CSANEQFF. V and J are TRBV20-1 and TRBJ2-1; the D is unclear. CDR1 and CDR2 (germline): DFQATT, SNEGSKA (reference sequence). The CDR3 extends over 8 amino acids. V was clipped by 4 bases and J by 8 bases, with 0 bases between them.